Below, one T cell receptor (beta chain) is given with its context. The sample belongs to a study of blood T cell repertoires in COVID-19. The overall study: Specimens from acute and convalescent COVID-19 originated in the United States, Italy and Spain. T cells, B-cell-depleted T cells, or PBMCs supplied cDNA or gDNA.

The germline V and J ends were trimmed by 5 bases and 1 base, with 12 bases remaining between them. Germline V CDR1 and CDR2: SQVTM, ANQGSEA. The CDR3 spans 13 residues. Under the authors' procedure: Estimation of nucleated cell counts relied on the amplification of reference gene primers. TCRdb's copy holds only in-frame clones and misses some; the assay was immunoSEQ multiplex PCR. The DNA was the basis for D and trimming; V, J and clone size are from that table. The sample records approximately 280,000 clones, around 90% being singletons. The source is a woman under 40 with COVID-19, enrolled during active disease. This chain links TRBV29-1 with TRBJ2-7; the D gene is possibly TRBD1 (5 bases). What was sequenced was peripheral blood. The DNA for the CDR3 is TGCAGCGTTACACAGGTGGCTTCCTACGAGCAGTACTTC. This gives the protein CSVTQVASYEQYF.